Each of the 10 T cell receptor beta chains below was sequenced from the same sample in a study of blood T cell repertoires in COVID-19. The table came from immunoSEQ multiplex PCR; TCRdb's copy has only in-frame clones and leaves some out. The table records approximately 310,000 clones, 80% to 90% of them present only once. Sequencing was carried out using peripheral blood. These receptors were obtained from a woman aged 50 to 60 who had recovered from COVID-19.

The gene calls are TRBV6-2 or TRBV6-3 and TRBJ1-1; TRBD1 aligns across 10 bases. The CDR3 loop spans 16 amino acids. The germline gives CDR1 MNHEY, CDR2 SVGEGT. V trimming: 5 bases; J trimming: 1 base; junction bases outside the gene matches: 7. The CDR3 spells CASSGPTGGPNTEAFF. In nucleotides, the CDR3 is TGTGCCAGCAGTGGACCGACAGGGGGCCCGAACACTGAAGCTTTCTTT.

Only one count was recorded for this clone. The chain uses TRBV28 and TRBJ1-1, with TRBD1 as a possible D gene (5 bases). This CDR3 has 15 residues. The V end lost 3 bases, the J end lost 1 base, and 12 bases lay between the germline ends. Germline V lookup: CDR1 MDHEN, CDR2 SYDVKM. The CDR3 nucleotides are TGTGCCAGCAGTTTTCGGTCCAGGGCGAACACTGAAGCTTTCTTT. Translated, it gives CASSFRSRANTEAFF.

The chain has TRBV7-6 and TRBJ2-2; 8 bases align to TRBD2. CDR1 and CDR2 (germline): SGHVS, FNYEAQ. The CDR3 runs to 15 residues. The J segment lost 4 bases and the V segment lost 5 bases, leaving 6 bases of the junction unmatched. The CDR3 sequence: CASSPGGASTGELFF. DNA of the CDR3: TGTGCCAGCAGCCCGGGAGGGGCGTCCACCGGGGAGCTGTTTTTT.

The chain links TRBV6-5 to TRBJ1-1, with TRBD1 as a possible D gene (6 bases). The V and J ends lost 5 bases and 1 base respectively, with 8 bases between them. The CDR3 has 13 amino acids. Germline CDR1 MNHEY, CDR2 SVGAGI. The CDR3 sequence is CASSLTGNTEAFF. DNA for the CDR3: TGTGCCAGCAGTCTGACAGGGAACACTGAAGCTTTCTTT.

This clone was seen a handful of times. The chain is built from TRBV15 and TRBJ2-7; weak D call: TRBD1 (5 bases). This CDR3 has 18 residues. V was shortened by 3 bases and J by 0 bases, with 21 bases between the two germline ends. Per germline, CDR1 LNHNV and CDR2 YYDKDF (reference sequence). CDR3: CATSSAGLGRTHSYEQYF. For the CDR3, the DNA is TGTGCCACCAGCAGTGCAGGGCTTGGACGGACCCACTCCTACGAGCAGTACTTC.

The genes are TRBV28 and TRBJ1-2, with TRBD1 as a possible D gene (5 bases). Germline CDR1 MDHEN, CDR2 SYDVKM. Trimming removed 2 bases at V and 4 bases at J, with 8 bases between. The CDR3 runs 13 residues. Here the CDR3 reads CASSLVGAYGYTF. The CDR3, as DNA: TGTGCCAGCAGTTTAGTAGGGGCCTATGGCTACACCTTC.

The rearrangement joins TRBV30 to TRBJ2-1, with TRBD2 identical over 7 bases. The germline V gene has CDR1 GTSNPN and CDR2 SVGIG (reference sequence). There are 15 residues in the CDR3. With V trimmed by 4 bases and J by 1 base, 7 bases remained unmatched. In nucleotides, the CDR3 is TGTGCCTGGAATAGTGCGGGGGTTTCCTACAATGAGCAGTTCTTC. It encodes CAWNSAGVSYNEQFF.

V usage is TRBV30 and J usage is TRBJ2-1; D not certain. This CDR3 contains 15 residues. V lost 1 base and J 0 bases, leaving 10 bases between the germline ends. CDR1 and CDR2 (germline): GTSNPN, SVGIG (reference sequence). CDR3 sequence reads: CAWSGPRFSYNEQFF. The DNA of the CDR3 is TGTGCCTGGAGTGGACCGAGGTTCTCCTACAATGAGCAGTTCTTC.

The chain joins TRBV5-1 to TRBJ1-6; 8 positions match TRBD1. The CDR3 covers 16 residues. Germline V gene lookup returns CDR1 SGHRS and CDR2 YFSETQ. Germline trimming cut 0 bases from V and 12 bases from J; bases unmatched to any gene: 11. CDR3 sequence: CASSLALGQGVQPLHF. In DNA form, the CDR3 reads TGCGCCAGCAGCTTGGCCTTAGGACAGGGTGTTCAACCCCTCCACTTT.

The rearrangement links TRBV19 to TRBJ1-5; possible D gene TRBD1, 5 bases. Germline V gene sequence: CDR1 LNHDA, CDR2 SQIVND (reference sequence). The V end was cut by 5 bases, the J end by 5 bases, with 10 bases between. CDR3 length: 13 residues. The CDR3 sequence: CASSGGMDQPQHF. The CDR3 bases are TGTGCCAGTAGTGGGGGGATGGATCAGCCCCAGCATTTT.